The next 5 T cell receptor beta chains were all read from a single sample in a study of blood T cells in healthy people across ages. The use of a sample-barcoded 5' primer and a J-beta primer mix characterized a second PCR of roughly 7 to 12 cycles. TCRdb re-called the 5' RACE reads with MiXCR, one entry per CDR3 protein. Of hundreds of thousands of distinct CDR3 sequences in the sample, 20% to 25% were seen once. The sample taken for sequencing was blood. These receptor sequences come from a man aged 70-80 years in good health.

The chain employs TRBV20-1 and TRBJ2-5, with D possibly being TRBD1 (6 bases). The CDR3 runs to 13 residues. In germline, CDR1 is DFQATT, CDR2 SNEGSKA (reference sequence). V lost 5 bases and J 3 bases, leaving 13 bases between the germline ends. CDR3 sequence reads: CSAAGTPEETQYF. CDR3 in DNA: TGCAGTGCTGCCGGGACACCTGAAGAGACCCAGTACTTC.

In this sample, this clonotype turned up a few times. This chain links TRBV24-1 with TRBJ2-1; TRBD2 matches at 8 bases. V lost 6 bases, J lost 8 bases, and 8 bases stayed unmatched. CDR1 KGHDR and CDR2 SFDVKD come from the germline V gene. The CDR3 length is 14 residues. The CDR3: CATSSTSDFDEQFF. In nucleotides, the CDR3 is TGTGCCACCAGTTCGACTAGCGATTTTGATGAGCAGTTCTTC.

This clonotype appeared a few times. The V call is TRBV7-3, the J call TRBJ2-3, with TRBD1 as a possible D gene (6 bases). Germline assignment: CDR1 SGHTA and CDR2 FQGTGA. The V end lost 1 base, the J end lost 6 bases, and 11 bases lay between the germline ends. CDR3 length: 14 amino acids. The CDR3 DNA is TGTGCCAGCAGCTTAAACCCCAGGGGTGATACGCAGTATTTT. Translating it yields CASSLNPRGDTQYF.

About this clonotype itself: A read error may produce the germline difference seen at one junction end. The chain combines TRBV28 with TRBJ2-5; D unclear. Germline CDR1 is MDHEN and CDR2 is SYDVKM. The CDR3 sequence is 11 residues long. CDR3 in DNA: TGTGCCAGCAGTTTATTAGAGGCCCAGTACTTC. Translation gives CASSLLEAQYF.

There are a few counts of this clonotype. The CDR3 spells CASSPMTGRGFETQYF. CDR3 nucleotides: TGTGCCAGCAGTCCTATGACAGGGCGAGGATTTGAGACCCAGTACTTC. The V call is TRBV12-3 or TRBV12-4, the J call TRBJ2-1; TRBD1 agrees at 7 bases. The DNA end lines up better with TRBJ2-5; the J call may be wrong. CDR3 length: 16 residues.